These 24 T cell receptor beta chains were all obtained from the same sample, sequenced in a study of T-cell reconstitution after alpha-beta-depleted transplantation in children. Library preparation (for TCRbeta) was performed with unique molecular identifiers. TCRdb analysed the PCR reads with MiXCR anew, one entry per CDR3 protein. The table includes about 480,000 distinct CDR3 sequences, approximately 12% detected once. The specimen was PBMCs from the stem cell graft donor, collected from the stem cell graft. The source is a human donor who donated a stem cell graft to a child with combined immunodeficiency.

The V and J genes are TRBV27 and TRBJ1-2; D perhaps matches TRBD1 (6 bases). Germline V gene sequence: CDR1 MNHEY, CDR2 SMNVEV (reference sequence). Trimming removed 3 bases from V and 3 bases from J, with 11 bases in between. The CDR3 spans 14 residues. For the CDR3, the DNA is TGTGCCAGCAGTTTGAACAGGGAGTACTATGGCTACACCTTC. This translates into CASSLNREYYGYTF.

V usage is TRBV4-2 and J usage is TRBJ2-4, with a weak D call TRBD1 (6 bases). This CDR3 is 18 amino acids long. Trimming left V 3 bases short and J 0 bases short, with 18 bases between. CDR1 LGHNA and CDR2 YNFKEQ come from the germline V gene. The CDR3 here is CASSQRNRADGAKNIQYF. The CDR3 bases are TGTGCCAGCAGCCAGAGGAACAGGGCCGATGGAGCCAAAAACATTCAGTACTTC.

The rearrangement uses TRBV5-1 and TRBJ2-5, with D perhaps assigned TRBD1 or TRBD2 (6 bases each). Germline assignment: CDR1 SGHRS and CDR2 YFSETQ. Trimming left V 4 bases short and J 6 bases short, with 19 bases between. There are 15 residues in the CDR3. The CDR3 nucleotides read TGCGCCAGCAGCACAAACGAAGAAGGGGGGAAGACCCAGTACTTC. Protein sequence: CASSTNEEGGKTQYF.

This sequence joins TRBV5-5 and TRBJ2-2, with a weak D call TRBD2 (5 bases). CDR1 is SGHKS and CDR2 is YYEKEE in the germline V gene (reference sequence). Trimming left V 3 bases short and J 6 bases short, with 21 bases between. This CDR3 spans 17 amino acids. The CDR3 protein is CASSSGSVRGGAGELFF. The CDR3 nucleotides read TGTGCCAGCAGCTCCGGATCGGTTAGAGGAGGCGCCGGGGAGCTGTTTTTT.

This chain joins TRBV4-2 and TRBJ2-1; D gene unclear. CDR1 is LGHNA, CDR2 YNFKEQ, per germline. V lost 0 bases and J 9 bases, leaving 9 bases between the germline ends. The CDR3 runs 13 residues. Here the CDR3 reads CASSQERTAEQFF. CDR3 bases: TGTGCCAGCAGCCAAGAGAGGACCGCTGAGCAGTTCTTC.

This clonotype was counted a few times. J is TRBJ2-1 and V is TRBV9, with D hard to call. V lost 3 bases and J 0 bases, leaving 10 bases between the germline ends. CDR1 and CDR2 from the germline V gene are SGDLS and YYNGEE. The CDR3 has 15 amino acids. The CDR3: CASSAYESSYNEQFF. As DNA, the CDR3 is TGTGCCAGCAGCGCCTATGAGAGCTCCTACAATGAGCAGTTCTTC.

A few counts support this clonotype. V usage is TRBV6-1 and J usage is TRBJ2-7, with 7 bases that match TRBD2. V gave up 4 bases and J gave up 3 bases; unmatched junction bases: 18. The CDR3 totals 18 residues. CDR1 is MNHNS and CDR2 is SASEGT in the germline V gene. The CDR3 protein is CASSGADYSAAGLYEQYF. The CDR3 nucleotides are TGTGCCAGCAGTGGGGCCGATTATTCAGCAGCGGGACTCTACGAGCAGTACTTC.

This clonotype was seen repeatedly, ten times or more. The chain links TRBV4-3 to TRBJ2-5; D call uncertain. V lost 0 bases to trimming and J lost 0 bases, with 5 bases between them. Germline V lookup: CDR1 LGHNA, CDR2 YSLEER. The CDR3 covers 14 residues. The DNA of the CDR3 is TGCGCCAGCAGCCAAGACCAAAACCAAGAGACCCAGTACTTC. It encodes CASSQDQNQETQYF.

This clonotype was seen more than once but under ten times. The chain recombines TRBV4-2 with TRBJ2-5, with a possible D match to TRBD2 (6 bases). V gave up 4 bases and J gave up 2 bases, with 11 bases separating them. Germline V gives CDR1 LGHNA, CDR2 YNFKEQ. This CDR3 spans 14 amino acids. CDR3 bases: TGTGCCAGCAGCCCGCGGGGTCTTCAAGAGACCCAGTACTTC. It codes for CASSPRGLQETQYF.

With regard to this clonotype: An end of the junction does not agree with germline; a read error may underlie this. The genes are TRBV9 and TRBJ2-7; a possible D gene is TRBD2 (6 bases). The CDR3 is 13 amino acids. Germline values: CDR1 SGDLS, CDR2 YYNGEE. This CDR3 reads CASSVGGSYEEYF. CDR3 DNA sequence: TGTGCCAGCAGCGTCGGGGGTTCCTACGAGGAGTACTTC.

In this sample, this clonotype turned up a few times. CDR3 amino acids: CASSPPLAGTSRSQFF. CDR3 DNA: TGTGCCAGCAGTCCTCCTCTAGCGGGGACTTCCAGATCGCAGTTCTTC. V is TRBV6-2 or TRBV6-3 and J is TRBJ2-1; the match to TRBD2 covers 9 bases. Germline assignment: CDR1 MNHEY and CDR2 SVGEGT. This CDR3 is 16 amino acids long. V lost 5 bases, J lost 12 bases, and 17 bases stayed unmatched.

This clonotype was seen a handful of times. The rearrangement links TRBV6-2 or TRBV6-3 to TRBJ1-5; D might be TRBD1 (6 bases). Germline lookup yields CDR1 MNHEY and CDR2 SVGEGT. CDR3 size: 14 residues. V dropped 2 bases and J dropped 6 bases, with 11 bases sitting between them. The CDR3 region has the DNA TGTGCCAGCAGTTACAGACAGGCAGTTCAGCCCCAGCATTTT. It yields the protein CASSYRQAVQPQHF.

This clonotype was detected ten times or more. DNA of the CDR3: TGTGCCAGCAGCGAGGACAGGGGGCCACCTAGGACCCAGTACTTC. Its translation is CASSEDRGPPRTQYF. The chain combines TRBV3-1 with TRBJ2-5, with 11 bases matching TRBD1. Trimming at V came to 5 bases and at J to 7 bases, leaving 9 bases not matched to a gene. This CDR3 comprises 15 residues. Germline CDR1 LGHDT, CDR2 YNNKEL (reference sequence).

This clonotype occurred a few times. V and J are TRBV5-1 and TRBJ1-2; D is possibly TRBD1 (5 bases). There are 14 residues in the CDR3. The germline V and J ends were trimmed by 2 bases and 5 bases, with 13 bases remaining between them. Germline V gene data show CDR1 as SGHRS and CDR2 as YFSETQ. The CDR3 DNA sequence: TGCGCCAGCAGCTTCACAGGAGACCCATATGGCTACACCTTC. It is translated as CASSFTGDPYGYTF.

Only a few counts were recorded for this clonotype. The J gene is TRBJ2-2, the V gene TRBV24-1; D not certain. Germline values: CDR1 KGHDR, CDR2 SFDVKD. V dropped 4 bases and J dropped 8 bases, with 7 bases sitting between them. CDR3 length: 12 amino acids. The CDR3 loop is CATSDPYGELFF. In nucleotides, the CDR3 is TGTGCCACCAGTGACCCCTATGGGGAGCTGTTTTTT.

This clonotype was counted between two and nine times. V gene TRBV7-2 combines with J gene TRBJ2-7; D is unresolved. The CDR3 totals 14 residues. V was pared by 5 bases and J by 2 bases, with 13 bases between. Germline-derived CDR1 and CDR2 are SGHTA and FQGNSA. Written as DNA, the CDR3 is TGTGCCAGCAGCCCACGGTCCGGCCCCTACGAGCAGTACTTC. As protein: CASSPRSGPYEQYF.

The chain recombines TRBV19 with TRBJ1-2; a possible D gene is TRBD1 (5 bases). V was shortened by 2 bases and J by 7 bases, with 11 bases between the two germline ends. Looked up from germline, CDR1 is LNHDA and CDR2 is SQIVND (reference sequence). This CDR3 region has 13 residues. The CDR3, as DNA: TGTGCCAGTAGTATACGAAGGGACGGTGGCTACACCTTC. Translation gives CASSIRRDGGYTF.

This clonotype has just a few counts. The genes are TRBV6-5 and TRBJ2-1, with 9 positions matching TRBD1. The CDR3 loop spans 14 amino acids. After removal of 6 bases from V and 8 bases from J, the junction contained 8 bases not matched to a gene. The germline V gene has CDR1 MNHEY and CDR2 SVGAGI. CDR3 protein: CASSYRDRAHEQFF. The CDR3 DNA is TGTGCCAGCAGCTACCGGGACAGGGCCCATGAGCAGTTCTTC.

The sample holds a few counts of this clonotype. V is TRBV12-3 or TRBV12-4 and J is TRBJ2-5; D is ambiguous. Between the trimmed V and J ends, which lost 0 bases and 6 bases, there was a span of 5 bases. The CDR3 covers 12 residues. The CDR3 sequence: CASSLAVKTQYF. CDR3 in DNA: TGTGCCAGCAGTTTAGCGGTCAAGACCCAGTACTTC.

The chain recombines TRBV4-3 with TRBJ2-1; D gene uncertain. This CDR3 spans 15 amino acids. Germline loops: CDR1 LGHNA, CDR2 YSLEER. V lost 0 bases, J lost 6 bases, and 12 bases lay in between. The CDR3 bases are TGCGCCAGCAGCCAAGATACGGTCCCTAGCAATGAGCAGTTCTTC. This gives the protein CASSQDTVPSNEQFF.

The chain joins TRBV6-5 to TRBJ2-2; unclear D gene. CDR1 and CDR2 (germline): MNHEY, SVGAGI. The CDR3 has 15 amino acids. Trimming took off 0 bases at V and 7 bases at J, with 12 bases between the two ends. For the CDR3, the DNA is TGTGCCAGCAGTTACTCGGCAGGCGGCCTCGGGGAGCTGTTTTTT. Translating gives CASSYSAGGLGELFF.

This chain connects TRBV20-1 to TRBJ2-7; D is perhaps TRBD2 (5 bases). Germline V gene sequence: CDR1 DFQATT, CDR2 SNEGSKA (reference sequence). Trimming cost V 2 bases and J 4 bases, with 21 bases left between them. The CDR3 covers 16 residues. The CDR3 sequence: CSARPLTEGRVYEQYF. CDR3 bases: TGCAGTGCTAGACCCCTGACTGAGGGAAGGGTTTACGAGCAGTACTTC.

This clonotype was seen a few times. The chain uses TRBV5-1 and TRBJ2-2, with TRBD1 identical over 8 bases. V dropped 2 bases and J dropped 4; count of bases not matched to a gene: 7. From germline, CDR1 is SGHRS and CDR2 YFSETQ. The CDR3 sequence is 16 residues long. CDR3 in DNA: TGCGCCAGCAGCTTCTCCGGGACAGGCGCCACCGGGGAGCTGTTTTTT. It is translated as CASSFSGTGATGELFF.

This clonotype was counted between two and nine times. DNA of the CDR3: TGTGCCAGCAGCCAAGGACTTCCGACCACCTACGAGCAGTACTTC. It yields the protein CASSQGLPTTYEQYF. J is TRBJ2-7 and V is TRBV3-1; no clear D gene. The germline V gene encodes CDR1 LGHDT and CDR2 YNNKEL (reference sequence). With 1 base removed from V and 2 bases from J, the gap between germline ends came to 12 bases. The CDR3 covers 15 residues.